This T cell receptor (beta chain) was sequenced during a study of Tregs in tolerant kidney transplant recipients. Whole-study findings and limits: Changing PCR primers prevented nucleotide comparison between some patients' samples. The most relevant donor-specific Treg TCRbeta repertoire apparently came from expansion with activated donor B cells.

For this clone: Antigen specificity is unknown. The read falls 3 residues short of the CDR3 end, and the missing part is taken from the germline J gene.

The method was immunoSEQ multiplex PCR; TCRdb's version includes in-frame clones alone and lacks a portion of them. This listing includes some 30,000 clones. The nonmyeloablative bone marrow transplants came from related graft donors, with transient mixed chimerism. In germline, CDR1 is SGHRS, CDR2 YFSETQ. Trimming cost V 5 bases and J 4 bases; bases outside gene matches: 12. The CDR3 sequence is 16 residues long. Sequencing used CD4+ T cells from blood (PBMCs), obtained 24 months after the transplant. This chain connects TRBV5-1 to TRBJ1-1; 9 nucleotides match TRBD1. The source of this sequence is a human patient who received a combined kidney and bone marrow transplant. Some T cells may be the graft donor's. CDR3 DNA, as far as it was read: TGCGCCAGCAGGAGGGACAGGGCCGGTTTGAGCACTGAA. Its translation is CASRRDRAGLSTE. The full CDR3 protein reads CASRRDRAGLSTEAFF.